This TCR beta chain was recovered during a study of T cells in Graves' hyperthyroidism and ophthalmopathy. V lost 8 bases and J 5 bases, leaving 12 bases between the germline ends. The germline CDR1 and CDR2 sequences are SNHLY and FYNNEI. The CDR3 sequence is 13 residues long. From RNA transcripts, TCR beta CDR3 regions were amplified. When the TCR CDR3 underwent first-round RT-PCR, the HTBI primer set was used. Each CDR3 protein gets one entry after TCRdb re-called the multiplex PCR reads with MiXCR. This sample has hundreds of thousands of distinct CDR3 sequences, with 40% to 55% found just once. V and J are TRBV2 and TRBJ1-4; a possible D gene is TRBD1 (6 bases). The TCR comes from a woman aged 18-29 years with Graves' hyperthyroidism. The sequenced material came from peripheral blood or thyroid tissue (not recorded which). The CDR3, as DNA: TGTGCCAGCTTAGACACAGGGAATGAAAAACTGTTTTTT. As protein: CASLDTGNEKLFF.